Included here is one TCR beta chain sequence, with context. The sample originates from a study of CD8 T cells in Susac syndrome. The V and J ends lost 8 bases and 5 bases respectively, with 21 bases between them. The CDR3 runs to 15 residues. In germline, CDR1 is SEHNR, CDR2 FQNEAQ (reference sequence). Random hexamers were used to reverse transcribe the RNA input (about 0.5 to 1 ug). TCRdb used MiXCR to reprocess the immunoSEQ multiplex PCR reads, holding one entry per CDR3 protein. Of 250,000 to 350,000 distinct CDR3 sequences in the sample, 92% were seen once. The receptor's source is a human donor with multiple sclerosis. Sample: CD4+ T cells from PBMCs. The chain couples TRBV7-9 to TRBJ1-2; no clear D. CDR3 sequence (DNA): TGTGCCAGCTCACCCGGTGGAGTGCATCGGTATGGCTACACCTTC. This translates into CASSPGGVHRYGYTF.